A selection of T cell receptor beta chains follows, all from one sample in a study of T cells in Graves' hyperthyroidism and ophthalmopathy. MiXCR was run by TCRdb on the multiplex PCR reads, yielding one entry per CDR3 protein. The sample lists 350,000 to 450,000 distinct CDR3 sequences; more than 12% were seen once. Sequencing was carried out using blood. Receptors were obtained from a man aged 50 to 59 with Graves' ophthalmopathy. CDR3s include the opening cysteine and the closing phenylalanine or tryptophan. The D gene is left open where the match is weak. Rows may omit the clone size; those that give it use once, few, many or a size class.

d_gene: TRBD2; abundance: .; v_gene: TRBV30; j_gene: TRBJ2-7; CDR3aa: CAWSVKEASGRPLGEQYF; CDR3nt: TGTGCCTGGAGTGTAAAGGAGGCTAGCGGGAGGCCCTTGGGAGAGCAGTACTTC
d_gene: TRBD1; abundance: .; v_gene: TRBV10-3; j_gene: TRBJ2-2; CDR3aa: CAIGDRGVRTGELFF; CDR3nt: TGTGCCATCGGCGACAGGGGGGTTCGTACCGGGGAGCTGTTTTTT
d_gene: TRBD2; abundance: few; v_gene: TRBV7-9; j_gene: TRBJ2-3; CDR3aa: CASSSKTSGGTDTQYF; CDR3nt: TGTGCCAGCAGCTCAAAGACTAGCGGGGGCACAGATACGCAGTATTTT
d_gene: .; abundance: .; v_gene: TRBV5-1; j_gene: TRBJ2-3; CDR3aa: CASSLEVYLRSTDTQYF; CDR3nt: TGCGCCAGCAGCTTGGAGGTCTACCTTAGGAGCACAGATACGCAGTATTTT
d_gene: TRBD2; abundance: few; v_gene: TRBV24-1; j_gene: TRBJ2-7; CDR3aa: CATPRDRTSAYGQYF; CDR3nt: TGTGCCACCCCCAGGGATAGGACTAGTGCTTACGGGCAGTACTTC
d_gene: TRBD2; abundance: .; v_gene: TRBV19; j_gene: TRBJ2-3; CDR3aa: CASSSGLAASTDTQYF; CDR3nt: TGTGCCAGTAGTTCCGGACTAGCGGCTAGCACAGATACGCAGTATTTT
d_gene: .; abundance: few; v_gene: TRBV19; j_gene: TRBJ2-3; CDR3aa: CASSIGRATDTQYF; CDR3nt: TGTGCCAGTAGTATAGGCAGGGCCACAGATACGCAGTATTTT
d_gene: .; abundance: many; v_gene: TRBV20-1; j_gene: TRBJ2-5; CDR3aa: CSARAGELQETQYF; CDR3nt: TGCAGTGCTAGAGCTGGGGAACTACAAGAGACCCAGTACTTC
d_gene: TRBD1; abundance: few; v_gene: TRBV10-3; j_gene: TRBJ1-2; CDR3aa: CAISGGRDRPEANYGYTF; CDR3nt: TGTGCCATCAGTGGGGGCCGGGACAGACCTGAAGCTAACTATGGCTACACCTTC
d_gene: .; abundance: .; v_gene: TRBV27; j_gene: TRBJ2-5; CDR3aa: CGPPRDKQYF; CDR3nt: TGTGGTCCTCCCCGTGATAAACAGTACTTC
d_gene: .; abundance: many; v_gene: TRBV3-1; j_gene: TRBJ2-2; CDR3aa: CASSGTGELFF; CDR3nt: TGTGCCAGCAGTGGTACCGGGGAGCTGTTTTTT
d_gene: .; abundance: once; v_gene: TRBV6-5; j_gene: TRBJ2-7; CDR3aa: CASSYSKLGGKYEQYF; CDR3nt: TGTGCCAGCAGTTACTCGAAGTTGGGGGGCAAATACGAGCAGTACTTC
d_gene: .; abundance: many; v_gene: TRBV7-9; j_gene: TRBJ2-3; CDR3aa: CASMGTDTQYF; CDR3nt: TGTGCCAGCATGGGAACAGATACGCAGTATTTT
d_gene: .; abundance: many; v_gene: TRBV11-2; j_gene: TRBJ1-2; CDR3aa: CASSLDHRNYGYTF; CDR3nt: TGTGCCAGCAGCTTAGATCACAGAAACTATGGCTACACCTTC
d_gene: .; abundance: many; v_gene: TRBV3-1; j_gene: TRBJ2-7; CDR3aa: CASSQDGYGSYEQYF; CDR3nt: TGTGCCAGCAGCCAAGATGGGTATGGCTCCTACGAGCAGTACTTC
d_gene: .; abundance: many; v_gene: TRBV29-1; j_gene: TRBJ2-2; CDR3aa: CSVEPRGTNTGELFF; CDR3nt: TGCAGCGTTGAACCGAGGGGCACGAACACCGGGGAGCTGTTTTTT
d_gene: .; abundance: many; v_gene: TRBV3-1; j_gene: TRBJ1-2; CDR3aa: CASSDSGYGYTF; CDR3nt: TGTGCCAGCAGCGACAGTGGATATGGCTACACCTTC
d_gene: .; abundance: .; v_gene: TRBV6-1; j_gene: TRBJ2-7; CDR3aa: CASNWTYEQYF; CDR3nt: TGTGCCAGCAATTGGACGTACGAGCAGTACTTC
d_gene: TRBD2; abundance: many; v_gene: TRBV20-1; j_gene: TRBJ2-5; CDR3aa: CSANPGLAGVQETQYF; CDR3nt: TGCAGTGCTAATCCGGGACTAGCGGGGGTCCAAGAGACCCAGTACTTC
d_gene: TRBD2; abundance: many; v_gene: TRBV20-1; j_gene: TRBJ2-1; CDR3aa: CSVQTSNDEQFF; CDR3nt: TGCAGTGTCCAGACTAGCAACGATGAGCAGTTCTTC
d_gene: .; abundance: many; v_gene: TRBV11-3; j_gene: TRBJ1-1; CDR3aa: CASSTRGGTEAFF; CDR3nt: TGTGCCAGCAGCACAAGAGGTGGCACTGAAGCTTTCTTT
d_gene: .; abundance: many; v_gene: TRBV20-1; j_gene: TRBJ2-1; CDR3aa: CSARDVNRDSYNEQFF; CDR3nt: TGCAGTGCTAGAGATGTTAACCGGGACTCCTACAATGAGCAGTTCTTC
d_gene: .; abundance: many; v_gene: TRBV2; j_gene: TRBJ2-3; CDR3aa: CASRLMGHQDTQYF; CDR3nt: TGTGCCAGCAGGTTGATGGGGCACCAAGATACGCAGTATTTT
d_gene: .; abundance: once; v_gene: TRBV7-6; j_gene: TRBJ2-5; CDR3aa: CASTNMGPTWTQYF; CDR3nt: TGTGCCAGCACCAATATGGGCCCGACATGGACCCAGTACTTC
d_gene: TRBD1; abundance: many; v_gene: TRBV3-1; j_gene: TRBJ1-2; CDR3aa: CASSPPGQGADGYTF; CDR3nt: TGTGCCAGCAGCCCTCCGGGACAGGGGGCAGATGGCTACACCTTC
d_gene: TRBD1; abundance: few; v_gene: TRBV7-7; j_gene: TRBJ2-7; CDR3aa: CASSPTGMTYEQYF; CDR3nt: TGTGCTAGCAGTCCGACAGGGATGACCTACGAGCAGTACTTC
d_gene: TRBD2; abundance: many; v_gene: TRBV7-9; j_gene: TRBJ2-7; CDR3aa: CASSSSLGTSGYEQYF; CDR3nt: TGTGCCAGCAGCTCTTCCCTCGGGACTAGCGGCTACGAGCAGTACTTC
d_gene: TRBD1; abundance: many; v_gene: TRBV28; j_gene: TRBJ2-5; CDR3aa: CASSPGQKRKQTQYF; CDR3nt: TGTGCCAGCAGCCCGGGACAGAAAAGGAAGCAGACCCAGTACTTC
d_gene: .; abundance: many; v_gene: TRBV30; j_gene: TRBJ1-2; CDR3aa: CAWSVHNYGYTF; CDR3nt: TGTGCCTGGAGTGTTCATAACTATGGCTACACCTTC
d_gene: .; abundance: .; v_gene: TRBV29-1; j_gene: TRBJ1-2; CDR3aa: CSVEGAGGYGYTF; CDR3nt: TGCAGCGTTGAAGGGGCGGGGGGCTATGGCTACACCTTC
d_gene: .; abundance: many; v_gene: TRBV2; j_gene: TRBJ2-7; CDR3aa: CASPVSEQYF; CDR3nt: TGTGCCAGCCCCGTTTCCGAGCAGTACTTC
d_gene: TRBD2; abundance: many; v_gene: TRBV5-1; j_gene: TRBJ2-1; CDR3aa: CASISGIQIGEQFF; CDR3nt: TGCGCCAGCATTAGCGGGATACAAATCGGTGAGCAGTTCTTC
d_gene: .; abundance: many; v_gene: TRBV10-3; j_gene: TRBJ2-1; CDR3aa: CAISDSSSVGYEQFF; CDR3nt: TGTGCCATCAGTGACTCCTCTAGCGTTGGATATGAGCAGTTCTTC
d_gene: .; abundance: .; v_gene: TRBV27; j_gene: TRBJ2-7; CDR3aa: CASSPAAGASSEQYF; CDR3nt: TGTGCCAGCAGTCCAGCAGCAGGGGCATCGTCCGAGCAGTACTTC
d_gene: TRBD2; abundance: .; v_gene: TRBV18; j_gene: TRBJ2-7; CDR3aa: CASSPATSGYEQYF; CDR3nt: TGTGCCAGCTCACCGGCGACTAGCGGCTACGAGCAGTACTTC
d_gene: .; abundance: .; v_gene: TRBV7-2; j_gene: TRBJ2-7; CDR3aa: CASSLAVADGVGQYF; CDR3nt: TGTGCCAGCAGCTTAGCGGTGGCCGATGGGGTTGGGCAGTACTTC
d_gene: .; abundance: .; v_gene: TRBV24-1; j_gene: TRBJ2-1; CDR3aa: CATSDSSTAVGEQFF; CDR3nt: TGTGCCACCAGTGATTCCAGCACCGCGGTCGGTGAGCAGTTCTTC
d_gene: TRBD1; abundance: few; v_gene: TRBV4-1; j_gene: TRBJ1-4; CDR3aa: CASSQAPPGGPNEKLFF; CDR3nt: TGCGCCAGCAGCCAAGCCCCCCCAGGGGGCCCTAATGAAAAACTGTTTTTT
d_gene: TRBD1; abundance: .; v_gene: TRBV27; j_gene: TRBJ2-7; CDR3aa: CASSYRDRGLSSYEQYF; CDR3nt: TGTGCCAGCAGTTACCGGGACAGGGGCCTCTCCTCCTACGAGCAGTACTTC
d_gene: .; abundance: many; v_gene: TRBV3-1; j_gene: TRBJ2-3; CDR3aa: CASSRIRADTQYF; CDR3nt: TGTGCCAGCAGCCGGATTCGGGCAGATACGCAGTATTTT
d_gene: .; abundance: few; v_gene: TRBV4-1; j_gene: TRBJ2-7; CDR3aa: CASSQETATSQQYF; CDR3nt: TGCGCCAGCAGCCAAGAGACGGCTACCTCACAGCAGTACTTC
d_gene: .; abundance: .; v_gene: TRBV7-9; j_gene: TRBJ2-5; CDR3aa: CASSLGDGGYQETQYF; CDR3nt: TGTGCCAGCAGCTTAGGGGACGGTGGGTACCAAGAGACCCAGTACTTC
d_gene: TRBD1; abundance: .; v_gene: TRBV12-3/TRBV12-4; j_gene: TRBJ1-5; CDR3aa: CASRATGFNNQPQHF; CDR3nt: TGTGCCAGCAGGGCGACAGGGTTTAACAATCAGCCCCAGCATTTT